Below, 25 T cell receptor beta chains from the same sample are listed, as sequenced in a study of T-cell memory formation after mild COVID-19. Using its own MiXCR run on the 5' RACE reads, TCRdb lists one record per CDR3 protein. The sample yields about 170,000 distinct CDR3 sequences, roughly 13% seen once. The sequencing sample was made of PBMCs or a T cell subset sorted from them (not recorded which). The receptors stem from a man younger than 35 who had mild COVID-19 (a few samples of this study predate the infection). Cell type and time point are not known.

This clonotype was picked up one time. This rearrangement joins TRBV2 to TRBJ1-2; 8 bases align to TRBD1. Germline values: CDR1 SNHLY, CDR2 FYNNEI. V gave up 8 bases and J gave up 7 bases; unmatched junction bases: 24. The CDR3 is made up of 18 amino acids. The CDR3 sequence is CASPGQGGYALALSGYTF. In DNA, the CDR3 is TGTGCCAGCCCCGGACAGGGAGGATACGCCCTTGCCCTATCTGGCTACACCTTC.

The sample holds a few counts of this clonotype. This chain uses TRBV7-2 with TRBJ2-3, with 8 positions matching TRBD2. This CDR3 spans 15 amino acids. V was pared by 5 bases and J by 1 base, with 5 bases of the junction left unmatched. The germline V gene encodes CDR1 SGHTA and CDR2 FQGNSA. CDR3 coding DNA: TGTGCCAGCAGCCGGGGGGGCCAGGGCACAGATACGCAGTATTTT. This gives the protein CASSRGGQGTDTQYF.

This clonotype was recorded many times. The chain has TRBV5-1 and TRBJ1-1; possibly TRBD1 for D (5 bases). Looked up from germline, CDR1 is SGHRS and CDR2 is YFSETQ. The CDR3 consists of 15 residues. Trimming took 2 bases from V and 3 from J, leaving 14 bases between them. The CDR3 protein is CASSFMRQGHTEAFF. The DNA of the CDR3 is TGCGCCAGCAGCTTTATGAGGCAGGGCCACACTGAAGCTTTCTTT. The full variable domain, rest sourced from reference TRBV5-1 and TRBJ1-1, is KAGVTQTPRYLIKTRGQQVTLSCSPISGHRSVSWYQQTPGQGLQFLFEYFSETQRNKGNFPGRFSGRQFSNSRSEMNVSTLELGDSALYLCASSFMRQGHTEAFFGQGTRLTVV.

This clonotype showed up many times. CDR3 region: CSAGRGAPETQYF. CDR3 coding DNA: TGCAGTGCAGGAAGGGGGGCCCCAGAGACCCAGTACTTC. The V and J genes are TRBV20-1 and TRBJ2-5; either TRBD1 or TRBD2 may fit D (6 bases each). The V and J ends lost 6 bases and 4 bases respectively, with 15 bases between them. Germline-derived CDR1 and CDR2 are DFQATT and SNEGSKA (reference sequence). The CDR3 has 13 residues.

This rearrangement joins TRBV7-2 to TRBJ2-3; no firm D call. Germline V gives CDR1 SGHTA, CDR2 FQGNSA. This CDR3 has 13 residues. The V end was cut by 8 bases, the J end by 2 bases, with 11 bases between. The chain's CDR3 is CASERPVTDTQYF. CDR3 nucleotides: TGTGCCAGCGAGAGGCCTGTCACAGATACGCAGTATTTT.

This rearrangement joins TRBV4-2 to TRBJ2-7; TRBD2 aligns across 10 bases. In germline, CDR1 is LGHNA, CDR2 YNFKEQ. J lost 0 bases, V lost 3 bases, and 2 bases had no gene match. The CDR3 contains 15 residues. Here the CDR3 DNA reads TGTGCCAGCAGCCAGAGCGGGGGGGACTCCTACGAGCAGTACGTC. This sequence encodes CASSQSGGDSYEQYV.

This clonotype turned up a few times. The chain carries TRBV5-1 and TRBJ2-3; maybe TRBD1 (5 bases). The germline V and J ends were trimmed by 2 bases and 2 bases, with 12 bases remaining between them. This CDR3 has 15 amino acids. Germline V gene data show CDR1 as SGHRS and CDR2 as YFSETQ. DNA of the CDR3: TGCGCCAGCAGCTTCTCTGGGGCCAACACAGATACGCAGTATTTT. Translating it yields CASSFSGANTDTQYF.

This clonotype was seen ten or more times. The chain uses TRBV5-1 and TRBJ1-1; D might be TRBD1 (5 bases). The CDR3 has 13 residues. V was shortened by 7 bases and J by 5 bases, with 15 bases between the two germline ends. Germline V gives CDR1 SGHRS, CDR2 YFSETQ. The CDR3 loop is CASRDPGGTEAFF. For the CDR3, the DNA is TGCGCCAGCCGGGACCCTGGAGGGACTGAAGCTTTCTTT.

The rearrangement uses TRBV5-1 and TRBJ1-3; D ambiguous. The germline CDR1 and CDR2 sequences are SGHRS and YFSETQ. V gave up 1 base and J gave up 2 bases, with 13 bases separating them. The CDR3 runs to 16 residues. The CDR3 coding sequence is TGCGCCAGCAGCTTGTACCCGCCGGGGACTGGAAACACCATATATTTT. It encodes CASSLYPPGTGNTIYF.

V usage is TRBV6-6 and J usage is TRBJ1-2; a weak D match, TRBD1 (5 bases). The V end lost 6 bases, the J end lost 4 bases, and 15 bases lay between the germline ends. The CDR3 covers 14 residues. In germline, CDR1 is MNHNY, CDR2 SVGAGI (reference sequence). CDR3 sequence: CASSLGDSLYGYTF. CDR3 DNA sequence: TGTGCCAGCAGCCTTGGAGACAGCCTCTATGGCTACACCTTC.

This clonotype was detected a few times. CDR3 nucleotide sequence: TGTGCCAGCAGCTTCTCCCCCGGGGCCGGGGAGCTGTTTTTT. It codes for CASSFSPGAGELFF. The chain uses TRBV7-2 and TRBJ2-2; tentatively, D is TRBD2 (5 bases). The CDR3 spans 14 residues. The germline V gene has CDR1 SGHTA and CDR2 FQGNSA. The V gene lost 3 bases and the J gene lost 6 bases, with 11 bases spanning the gap.

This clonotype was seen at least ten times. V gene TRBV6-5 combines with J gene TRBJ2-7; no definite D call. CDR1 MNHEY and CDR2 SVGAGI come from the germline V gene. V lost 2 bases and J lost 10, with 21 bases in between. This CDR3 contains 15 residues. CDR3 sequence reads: CASSYIPRETETQYV. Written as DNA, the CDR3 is TGTGCCAGCAGTTACATACCTCGAGAAACCGAAACCCAGTACGTC.

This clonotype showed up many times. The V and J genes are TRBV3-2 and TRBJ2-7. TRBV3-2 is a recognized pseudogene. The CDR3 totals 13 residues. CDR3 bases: TGTGCCAGCAGCCAAGACGGAGACTACGAGCAGTACGTC. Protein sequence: CASSQDGDYEQYV.

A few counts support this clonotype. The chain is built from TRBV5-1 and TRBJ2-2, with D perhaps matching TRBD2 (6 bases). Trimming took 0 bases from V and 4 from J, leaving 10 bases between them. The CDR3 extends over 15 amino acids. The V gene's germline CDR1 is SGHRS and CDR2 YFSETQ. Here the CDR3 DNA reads TGCGCCAGCAGCTTGGCCGGGGGAGGCACCGGGGAGCTGTTTTTT. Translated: CASSLAGGGTGELFF.

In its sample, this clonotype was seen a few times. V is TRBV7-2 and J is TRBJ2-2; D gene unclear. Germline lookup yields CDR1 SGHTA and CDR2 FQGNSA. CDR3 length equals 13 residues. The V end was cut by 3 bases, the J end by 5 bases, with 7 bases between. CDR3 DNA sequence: TGTGCCAGCAGCTTCCTCTCTACCGGGGAGCTGTTTTTT. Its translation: CASSFLSTGELFF. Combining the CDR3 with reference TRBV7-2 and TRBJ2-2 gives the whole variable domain GAGVSQSPSNKVTEKGKDVELRCDPISGHTALYWYRQSLGQGLEFLIYFQGNSAPDKSGLPSDRFSAERTGGSVSTLTIQRTQQEDSAVYLCASSFLSTGELFFGEGSRLTVL.

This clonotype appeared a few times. The CDR3 region is CASSVDSGETQYF. The CDR3, as DNA: TGTGCCAGCAGCGTAGATTCGGGGGAGACCCAGTACTTC. This chain joins TRBV9 and TRBJ2-5; a weak D match, TRBD2 (5 bases). Germline V gene lookup returns CDR1 SGDLS and CDR2 YYNGEE. V was pared by 0 bases and J by 5 bases, with 8 bases between. The CDR3 is 13 amino acids. The full variable domain, completed using reference TRBV9 and TRBJ2-5, is DSGVTQTPKHLITATGQRVTLRCSPRSGDLSVYWYQQSLDQGLQFLIQYYNGEERAKGNILERFSAQQFPDLHSELNLSSLELGDSALYFCASSVDSGETQYFGPGTRLLVL.

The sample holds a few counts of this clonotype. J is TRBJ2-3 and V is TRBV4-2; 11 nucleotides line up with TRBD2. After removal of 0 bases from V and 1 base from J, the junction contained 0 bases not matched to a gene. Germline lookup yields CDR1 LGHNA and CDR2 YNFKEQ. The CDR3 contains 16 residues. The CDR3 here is CASSQEGLAGTDTQYF. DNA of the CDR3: TGTGCCAGCAGCCAAGAGGGACTAGCGGGCACAGATACGCAGTATTTT.

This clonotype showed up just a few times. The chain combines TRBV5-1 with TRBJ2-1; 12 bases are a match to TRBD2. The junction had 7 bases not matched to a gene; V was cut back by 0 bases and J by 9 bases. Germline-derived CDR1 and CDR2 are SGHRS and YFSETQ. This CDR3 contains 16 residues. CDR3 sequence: CASSLDASGGASEQFF. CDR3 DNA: TGCGCCAGCAGCTTGGACGCTAGCGGGGGGGCCAGTGAGCAGTTCTTC.

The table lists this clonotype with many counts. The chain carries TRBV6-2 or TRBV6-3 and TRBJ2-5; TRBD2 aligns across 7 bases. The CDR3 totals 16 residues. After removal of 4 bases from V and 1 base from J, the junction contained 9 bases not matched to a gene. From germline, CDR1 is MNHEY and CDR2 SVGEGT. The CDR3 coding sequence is TGTGCCAGCAGTTCCGGGGCGGGGGTCCCCCAAGAGACCCAGTACTTC. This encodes CASSSGAGVPQETQYF.

The CDR3 spells CASSSRDTRSGNTIYF. The CDR3 DNA reads as TGTGCCAGCAGTTCCAGGGACACCCGCTCTGGAAACACCATATATTTT. This sequence joins TRBV12-3 or TRBV12-4 and TRBJ1-3; D perhaps matches TRBD1 (6 bases). The CDR3 has 16 amino acids. The V end was cut by 4 bases, the J end by 0 bases, with 13 bases between.

The CDR3 loop is CASEAGGSPNEQFF. The CDR3 DNA sequence: TGTGCCAGCGAAGCGGGGGGGTCCCCAAATGAGCAGTTCTTC. The V and J genes are TRBV5-4 and TRBJ2-1; 10 bases line up with TRBD2. The germline V gene has CDR1 SGHNT and CDR2 YYREEE (reference sequence). V shed 7 bases and J 7 bases; nucleotides not matched to a gene: 8. The CDR3 contains 14 residues.

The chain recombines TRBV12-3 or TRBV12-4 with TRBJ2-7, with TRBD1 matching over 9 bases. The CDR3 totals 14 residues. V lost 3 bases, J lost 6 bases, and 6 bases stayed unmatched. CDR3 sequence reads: CASSLWDRVGEQYF. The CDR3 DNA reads TGTGCCAGCAGTTTGTGGGACAGGGTTGGCGAGCAGTACTTC.

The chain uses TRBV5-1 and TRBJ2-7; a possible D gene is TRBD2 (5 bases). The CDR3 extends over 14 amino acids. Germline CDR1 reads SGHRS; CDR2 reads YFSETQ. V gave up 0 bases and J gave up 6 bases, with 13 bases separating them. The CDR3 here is CASSLGTAGGEQYF. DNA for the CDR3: TGCGCCAGCAGCTTGGGGACCGCGGGTGGCGAGCAGTACTTC.

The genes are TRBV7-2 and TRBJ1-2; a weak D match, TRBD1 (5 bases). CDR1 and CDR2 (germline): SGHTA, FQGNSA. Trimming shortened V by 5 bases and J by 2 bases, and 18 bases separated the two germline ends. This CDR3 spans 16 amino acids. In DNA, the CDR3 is TGTGCCAGCAGCCTCACTTCGGGGCAGGACAACTATGGCTACACCTTC. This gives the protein CASSLTSGQDNYGYTF. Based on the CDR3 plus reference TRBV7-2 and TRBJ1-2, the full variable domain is GAGVSQSPSNKVTEKGKDVELRCDPISGHTALYWYRQSLGQGLEFLIYFQGNSAPDKSGLPSDRFSAERTGGSVSTLTIQRTQQEDSAVYLCASSLTSGQDNYGYTFGSGTRLTVV.

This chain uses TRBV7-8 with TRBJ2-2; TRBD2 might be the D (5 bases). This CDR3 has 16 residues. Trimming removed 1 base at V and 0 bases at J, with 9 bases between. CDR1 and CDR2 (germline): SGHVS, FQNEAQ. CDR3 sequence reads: CASSLETGTNTGELFF. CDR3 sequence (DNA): TGTGCCAGCAGCTTAGAGACGGGGACGAACACCGGGGAGCTGTTTTTT.